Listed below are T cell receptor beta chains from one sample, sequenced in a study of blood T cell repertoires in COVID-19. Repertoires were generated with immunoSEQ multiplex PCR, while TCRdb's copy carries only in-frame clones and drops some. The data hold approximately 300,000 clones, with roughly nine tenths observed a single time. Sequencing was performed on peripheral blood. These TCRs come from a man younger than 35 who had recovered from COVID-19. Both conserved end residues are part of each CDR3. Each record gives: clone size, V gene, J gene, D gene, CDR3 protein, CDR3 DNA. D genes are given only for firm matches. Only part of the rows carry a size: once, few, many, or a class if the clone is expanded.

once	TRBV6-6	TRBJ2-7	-	CASSRLADYEQYF	TGTGCCAGCAGTCGCCTAGCAGATTACGAGCAGTACTTC
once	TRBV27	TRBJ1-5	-	CASSRTQGVGALNQPQHF	TGTGCCAGCAGTCGCACCCAAGGGGTAGGGGCATTAAATCAGCCCCAGCATTTT
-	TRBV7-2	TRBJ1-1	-	CASSLSQGKNTEAFF	TGTGCCAGCAGCTTAAGTCAGGGGAAGAACACTGAAGCTTTCTTT
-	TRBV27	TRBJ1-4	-	CASSLSWGDGEKLFF	TGTGCCAGCAGTTTATCCTGGGGGGATGGTGAAAAACTGTTTTTT
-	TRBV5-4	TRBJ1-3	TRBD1	CASSFSGGGGNTIYF	TGTGCCAGCAGCTTTTCAGGGGGCGGGGGAAACACCATATATTTT
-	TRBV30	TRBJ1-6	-	CAWSVLAPGGGFSPLHF	TGTGCCTGGAGTGTACTGGCGCCAGGAGGTGGTTTTTCACCCCTCCACTTT
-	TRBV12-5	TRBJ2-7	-	CASGLFGQGQSYEQYF	TGTGCTAGTGGCCTGTTTGGGCAGGGCCAGTCCTACGAGCAGTACTTC
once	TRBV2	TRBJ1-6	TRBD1	CASSKDRVNSPLHF	TGTGCCAGCAGCAAAGACAGGGTAAATTCACCCCTCCACTTT
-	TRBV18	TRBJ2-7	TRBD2	CASSPGGRLYEQYF	TGTGCCAGCTCACCGGGGGGGAGACTATACGAGCAGTACTTC
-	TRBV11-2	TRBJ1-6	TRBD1	CASSLDWRRTGVYNSPLHF	TGTGCCAGCAGCTTAGATTGGCGTAGGACAGGGGTATATAATTCACCCCTCCACTTT
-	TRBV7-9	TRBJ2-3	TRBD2	CASSSPAGGTDTQYF	TGTGCCAGCAGCTCACCAGCGGGGGGGACAGATACGCAGTATTTT
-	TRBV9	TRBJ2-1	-	CASSVGGQSYNEQFF	TGTGCCAGCAGCGTAGGAGGACAATCCTACAATGAGCAGTTCTTC
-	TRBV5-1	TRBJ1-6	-	CASSLHSDSPLHF	TGCGCCAGCAGCTTGCACAGTGATTCACCCCTCCACTTT
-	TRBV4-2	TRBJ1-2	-	CASRPRQEANYGYTF	TGTGCCAGCAGACCCCGACAGGAAGCTAACTATGGCTACACCTTC
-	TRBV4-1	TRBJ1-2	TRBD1	CASSPERTGGLNYGYTF	TGCGCCAGCAGCCCTGAGAGGACAGGGGGCTTAAACTATGGCTACACCTTC
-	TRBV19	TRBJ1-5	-	CASSILPMLPHQPQHF	TGTGCCAGTAGTATACTACCTATGCTGCCGCATCAGCCCCAGCATTTT
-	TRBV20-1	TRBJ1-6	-	CSASNSQSPLHF	TGCAGTGCTAGTAACAGCCAATCACCCCTCCACTTT
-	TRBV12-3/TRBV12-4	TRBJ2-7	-	CASSPPSYEQYF	TGTGCCAGCAGTCCTCCTTCCTACGAGCAGTACTTC
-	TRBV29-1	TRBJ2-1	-	CSSSSRSSYNEQFF	TGCAGCTCCAGTTCCCGGAGCTCCTACAATGAGCAGTTCTTC
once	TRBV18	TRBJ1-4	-	CASSPGEDEKLFF	TGTGCCAGCTCACCAGGGGAGGATGAAAAACTGTTTTTT